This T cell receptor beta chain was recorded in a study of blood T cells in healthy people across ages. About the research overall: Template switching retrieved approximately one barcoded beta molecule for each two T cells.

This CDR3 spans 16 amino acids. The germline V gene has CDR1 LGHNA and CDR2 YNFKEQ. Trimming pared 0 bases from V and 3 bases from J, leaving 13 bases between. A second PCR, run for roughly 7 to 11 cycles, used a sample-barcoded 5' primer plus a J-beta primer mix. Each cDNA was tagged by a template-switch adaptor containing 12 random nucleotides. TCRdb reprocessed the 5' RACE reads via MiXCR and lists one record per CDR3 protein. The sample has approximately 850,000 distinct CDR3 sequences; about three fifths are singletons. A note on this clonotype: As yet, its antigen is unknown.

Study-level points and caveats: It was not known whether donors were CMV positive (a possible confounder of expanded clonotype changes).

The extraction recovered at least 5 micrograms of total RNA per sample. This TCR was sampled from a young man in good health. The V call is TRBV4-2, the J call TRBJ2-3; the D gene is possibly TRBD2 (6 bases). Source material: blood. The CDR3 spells CASSQEDYHQTDTQYF. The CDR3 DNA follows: TGTGCCAGCAGCCAAGAGGACTACCACCAGACAGATACGCAGTATTTT.